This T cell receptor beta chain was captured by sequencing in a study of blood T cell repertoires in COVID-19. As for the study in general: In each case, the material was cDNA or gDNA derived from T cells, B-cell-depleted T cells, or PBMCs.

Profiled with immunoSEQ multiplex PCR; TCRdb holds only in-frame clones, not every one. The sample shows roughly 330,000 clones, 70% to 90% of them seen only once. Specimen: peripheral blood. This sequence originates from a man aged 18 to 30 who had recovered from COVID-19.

The CDR3 DNA reads TGTGCCAGCAGCCCACAGGCTAACTATGGCTACACCTTC. Translation: CASSPQANYGYTF. The rearrangement links TRBV27 to TRBJ1-2; TRBD1 might be the D (5 bases). The CDR3 is made up of 13 amino acids. Between the trimmed V and J ends, which lost 6 bases and 0 bases, there was a span of 8 bases. CDR1 is MNHEY and CDR2 is SMNVEV in the germline V gene (reference sequence).